The 17 T cell receptor beta chains reported below all come from one sample, sequenced in a study of T cell changes during pregnancy in multiple sclerosis. Using immunoSEQ multiplex PCR, the repertoire was profiled, and TCRdb retains in-frame clones only, with some absent. The table has some 60,000 clones, about nine tenths seen once. The source was peripheral blood, collected in the first trimester of pregnancy. These receptors all come from a female donor in good health, enrolled as a control in a pregnancy study.

The gene calls are TRBV30 and TRBJ2-1; D might be TRBD2 (5 bases). Trimming pared 0 bases from V and 4 bases from J, leaving 10 bases between. The V gene's germline CDR1 is GTSNPN and CDR2 SVGIG (reference sequence). The CDR3 is made up of 14 amino acids. In DNA, the CDR3 is TGTGCCTGGAGTGTACTAGGTGTTTACAATGAGCAGTTCTTC. Protein sequence: CAWSVLGVYNEQFF.

The chain combines TRBV28 with TRBJ2-3; TRBD1 matches at 9 bases. The trim removed 10 bases at V and 0 bases at J, leaving 11 bases unmatched. The CDR3 has 16 residues. Germline assignment: CDR1 MDHEN and CDR2 SYDVKM. CDR3 sequence: CATFTGTGFSTDTQYF. The DNA of the CDR3 is TGTGCCACTTTTACCGGGACAGGGTTTAGCACAGATACGCAGTATTTT. Drawing the rest from reference TRBV28 and TRBJ2-3, the complete variable domain is DVKVTQSSRYLVKRTGEKVFLECVQDMDHENMFWYRQDPGLGLRLIYFSYDVKMKEKGDIPEGYSVSREKKERFSLILESASTNQTSMYLCATFTGTGFSTDTQYFGPGTRLTVL.

The chain couples TRBV5-6 to TRBJ2-5; 9 nucleotides agree with TRBD1. Per germline, CDR1 SGHDT and CDR2 YYEEEE. This CDR3 contains 15 residues. The junction had 9 bases not matched to a gene; V was cut back by 4 bases and J by 5 bases. The CDR3 spells CASSLRQGVRETQYF. In DNA, the CDR3 is TGTGCCAGCAGCCTCCGACAGGGGGTGAGGGAGACCCAGTACTTC.

The CDR3 coding sequence is TGTGCCAGCAGCACGGGACTAGCGGGAGGGTTGGGCACAGATACGCAGTATTTT. This translates into CASSTGLAGGLGTDTQYF. This sequence joins TRBV7-2 and TRBJ2-3, with TRBD2 matching 16 bases. V was clipped by 5 bases and J by 1 base; unmatched bases: 6. The germline V gene has CDR1 SGHTA and CDR2 FQGNSA. CDR3 length: 18 amino acids.

The chain employs TRBV6-1 and TRBJ2-3; TRBD2 matches at 9 bases. Germline lookup yields CDR1 MNHNS and CDR2 SASEGT. After removal of 2 bases from V and 2 bases from J, the junction contained 2 bases not matched to a gene. The CDR3 is 15 residues long. CDR3 sequence reads: CASSELAGATDTQYF. The CDR3 DNA is TGTGCCAGCAGTGAATTAGCGGGAGCCACAGATACGCAGTATTTT.

The genes are TRBV6-1 and TRBJ2-7; a weak D match, TRBD1 (5 bases). The CDR3 has 14 amino acids. V lost 6 bases, J lost 2 bases, and 14 bases lay in between. Germline V CDR1 and CDR2: MNHNS, SASEGT. The CDR3: CASSRGPGTYEQYF. In DNA, the CDR3 is TGTGCCAGCAGCCGTGGGCCAGGGACCTACGAGCAGTACTTC.

The chain employs TRBV29-1 and TRBJ2-3; no definite D call. The germline gives CDR1 SQVTM, CDR2 ANQGSEA. Deletions cut 2 bases from V and 0 bases from J, with 15 bases between. The CDR3 runs to 16 residues. This chain's CDR3 is CSVERVELTSTDTQYF. The DNA for the CDR3 is TGCAGCGTTGAACGCGTAGAACTGACTAGCACAGATACGCAGTATTTT.

The chain employs TRBV27 and TRBJ1-3; tentatively, D is TRBD1 (6 bases). CDR1 and CDR2 (germline): MNHEY, SMNVEV (reference sequence). This CDR3 region has 15 residues. V was cut by 2 bases and J by 0 bases, with 8 bases left in between. In nucleotides, the CDR3 is TGTGCCAGCAGTTTACAGGGGAGCTCTGGAAACACCATATATTTT. This encodes CASSLQGSSGNTIYF.

The chain has TRBV7-9 and TRBJ2-6; D not resolved. The ends were cut back, 2 bases at V and 1 base at J, with 6 bases in the middle. The CDR3 totals 15 residues. CDR1 and CDR2 (germline): SEHNR, FQNEAQ (reference sequence). The CDR3 nucleotides are TGTGCCAGCAGCTTATCAGAATCTGGGGCCAACGTCCTGACTTTC. Residues: CASSLSESGANVLTF.

The J gene is TRBJ2-3, the V gene TRBV10-2, with 16 positions matching TRBD2. J was trimmed by 1 base and V by 3 bases; bases with no gene match: 4. Germline values: CDR1 WSHSY, CDR2 SAAADI. This CDR3 has 18 amino acids. The CDR3 region is CASSDSGTSGGGTDTQYF. The DNA of the CDR3 is TGCGCCAGCAGTGACTCCGGGACTAGCGGGGGGGGCACAGATACGCAGTATTTT.

The chain is built from TRBV14 and TRBJ2-1; 7 bases are a match to TRBD2. CDR1 SGHDN and CDR2 FVKESK come from the germline V gene. The CDR3 extends over 13 amino acids. The J segment lost 8 bases and the V segment lost 4 bases, leaving 5 bases of the junction unmatched. CDR3 nucleotides: TGTGCCAGCAGCCCCGACGGGGGGTATGAGCAGTTCTTC. Its translation: CASSPDGGYEQFF.

In nucleotides, the CDR3 is TGTGCCAGCAGTGAAGGACAGGTCAATGCTCAGCCCCAGCATTTT. Its translation is CASSEGQVNAQPQHF. The V and J genes are TRBV2 and TRBJ1-5; D may be TRBD1 (6 bases). Trimming took off 1 base at V and 6 bases at J, with 13 bases between the two ends. This CDR3 is built from 15 residues. Germline V gives CDR1 SNHLY, CDR2 FYNNEI.

The rearrangement uses TRBV4-2 and TRBJ2-1; D is unclear. CDR1 and CDR2 from the germline V gene are LGHNA and YNFKEQ. CDR3 length: 15 residues. Trimming took off 3 bases at V and 4 bases at J, with 13 bases between the two ends. The CDR3 nucleotides are TGTGCCAGCAGCCAGGGTCTCACAGAATACAATGAGCAGTTCTTC. It codes for CASSQGLTEYNEQFF.

The V call is TRBV5-4, the J call TRBJ2-5; TRBD1 agrees at 10 bases. This CDR3 has 13 amino acids. CDR1 SGHNT and CDR2 YYREEE come from the germline V gene (reference sequence). V was pared by 4 bases and J by 5 bases, with 2 bases of the junction left unmatched. The CDR3 nucleotides read TGTGCCAGCAGCCCGACAGGGGGCGAGACCCAGTACTTC. As protein: CASSPTGGETQYF.

The CDR3, as DNA: TGTGCCAGCAGCTTAACGGGCAGTCCTGACGAGCAGTACTTC. It encodes CASSLTGSPDEQYF. The rearrangement uses TRBV7-3 and TRBJ2-7; D unclear. Deletions cut 0 bases from V and 5 bases from J, with 11 bases between. This CDR3 has 14 residues. CDR1 and CDR2 from the germline V gene are SGHTA and FQGTGA.

CDR3 coding DNA: TGTGCCAGCAGTGGCCCCCCCTCGGGTGGGGGGGAAGAGACCCAGTACTTC. This encodes CASSGPPSGGGEETQYF. The chain has TRBV27 and TRBJ2-5; 7 positions agree with TRBD2. Germline V gene lookup returns CDR1 MNHEY and CDR2 SMNVEV (reference sequence). V was clipped by 5 bases and J by 3 bases; unmatched bases: 15. CDR3 length: 17 residues.

The V and J genes are TRBV6-4 and TRBJ2-3; perhaps TRBD2 as D (7 bases). V lost 2 bases and J lost 2, with 8 bases in between. The CDR3 runs 14 residues. Germline values: CDR1 MRHNA, CDR2 SNTAGT. CDR3 sequence (DNA): TGTGCCAGCAGTGACGGGGGGGCCACAGATACGCAGTATTTT. Its translation is CASSDGGATDTQYF.